This T cell receptor (beta chain) was identified in a study of T cell repertoires in cytomegalovirus infection. Study-level information: A matching HLA type, together with CMV infection, was signaled by public TCR beta signatures. Study-wide results and caveats: Clonotypes of TCR beta that were HLA-C-restricted and CMV-specific dominated the ex vivo response. Public TCR beta family frequency separated CMV-and-HLA carriers, including in an independent cohort.

Via MiXCR, TCRdb re-called the reads, giving one row per CDR3 protein. The data contain roughly 500,000 distinct CDR3 sequences, 16% of them singletons. This clonotype was detected ten times or more. The antigen is unknown. Trimming removed 6 bases at V and 0 bases at J, with 12 bases between. Germline V gene lookup returns CDR1 MNHNS and CDR2 SASEGT. The CDR3 has 15 residues. The sequencing sample was made of CD8+ T cells from PBMCs. The TCR sequence derives from a human donor in good health (CMV status not recorded). Some clones in this sample may be carry-over from other donors' samples. The genes are TRBV6-1 and TRBJ2-1, with D possibly matching TRBD1 (6 bases). CDR3 sequence (DNA): TGTGCCAGCAGGGCAGGGGTCAGCTCCTACAATGAGCAGTTCTTC. It translates to CASRAGVSSYNEQFF.